The present T cell receptor (beta chain) was sequenced within a study of shared clonotypes between healthy human individuals. Trimming took 0 bases from V and 4 from J, leaving 8 bases between them. Germline loops: CDR1 LNHNV, CDR2 YYDKDF (reference sequence). The CDR3 is 14 amino acids. The table came from immunoSEQ multiplex PCR; TCRdb's copy has only in-frame clones and leaves some out. In the table there are approximately 1.4 million clones, 95% to 99% of which are singletons. The sequenced material came from naive CD4+ T cells sorted from blood. Subset in this sample: CD45RA+ positively selected. The sequence was collected from a young man in good health. V is TRBV15 and J is TRBJ2-3; D gene ambiguous. The CDR3 DNA sequence: TGTGCCACCAGCAGAGATGGCGCTGCAGATACGCAGTATTTT. Translated: CATSRDGAADTQYF.